Shown below are 10 T cell receptor beta chains from a single sample sequenced in a study of blood T cell repertoires in COVID-19. Here immunoSEQ multiplex PCR was the method, and the copy in TCRdb shows in-frame clones only, minus some. The table has about 80,000 clones, around 86% seen once. Sequencing used peripheral blood. The receptors stem from a human donor in a cohort sampled during active COVID-19.

The J gene is TRBJ1-5, the V gene TRBV19; TRBD1 is a possible D gene (5 bases). The CDR3 is 14 amino acids. Germline CDR1 is LNHDA and CDR2 is SQIVND (reference sequence). The V gene lost 1 base and the J gene lost 4 bases, with 8 bases spanning the gap. The CDR3 spells CASSIVRVNQPQHF. CDR3 in DNA: TGTGCCAGTAGTATAGTCAGGGTAAATCAGCCCCAGCATTTT.

This chain connects TRBV19 to TRBJ2-3, with TRBD1 matching 8 bases. Germline V lookup: CDR1 LNHDA, CDR2 SQIVND (reference sequence). The CDR3 length is 16 residues. V dropped 5 bases and J dropped 2; count of bases not matched to a gene: 9. CDR3 protein: CASSPWTGFVTDTQYF. The CDR3 DNA sequence: TGTGCCAGTAGTCCGTGGACAGGGTTCGTCACAGATACGCAGTATTTT.

The chain recombines TRBV13 with TRBJ2-5, with 10 bases aligning to TRBD1. Germline-derived CDR1 and CDR2 are PRHDT and FYEKMQ (reference sequence). The V gene end was trimmed by 3 bases and the J gene end by 1 base; junction bases not matched to a gene: 5. The CDR3 spans 16 residues. The CDR3 here is CASSFQGQGPQETQYF. The CDR3 DNA is TGTGCCAGCAGCTTTCAGGGACAGGGGCCCCAAGAGACCCAGTACTTC.

V usage is TRBV4-1 and J usage is TRBJ2-3; D is possibly TRBD2 (5 bases). V dropped 1 base and J dropped 4 bases, with 12 bases sitting between them. In germline, CDR1 is MGHRA, CDR2 YSYEKL. CDR3 size: 15 residues. Here the CDR3 reads CASSQAMGGSDTQYF. As DNA, the CDR3 is TGCGCCAGCAGCCAAGCTATGGGCGGGTCAGATACGCAGTATTTT.

The chain couples TRBV12-3 or TRBV12-4 to TRBJ2-2; maybe TRBD2 (5 bases). V gave up 7 bases and J gave up 3 bases, with 6 bases separating them. The CDR3 sequence is 12 residues long. The CDR3, as DNA: TGTGCCAGCAACGGGGACACCGGGGAGCTGTTTTTT. This translates into CASNGDTGELFF.

This chain links TRBV30 with TRBJ2-7, with D unresolved. The germline V gene encodes CDR1 GTSNPN and CDR2 SVGIG (reference sequence). The CDR3 is 12 amino acids. Trimming stripped 2 bases from V and 0 bases from J, with 5 bases between. The CDR3 is CAWSPSSYEQYF. Here the CDR3 DNA reads TGTGCCTGGAGTCCCAGCTCCTACGAGCAGTACTTC.

V gene TRBV7-8 combines with J gene TRBJ2-3, with 10 bases aligning to TRBD2. The germline CDR1 and CDR2 sequences are SGHVS and FQNEAQ. The CDR3 is 15 amino acids. After removal of 4 bases from V and 4 bases from J, the junction contained 5 bases not matched to a gene. CDR3 coding DNA: TGTGCCAGCAGCTCTCTAGCGGGGGTGGCAGATACGCAGTATTTT. It yields the protein CASSSLAGVADTQYF.

The chain employs TRBV2 and TRBJ2-7; 8 bases line up with TRBD1. The length of the CDR3 is 14 residues. With 5 bases clipped from V and 7 bases from J, the junction kept 10 bases outside the gene matches. From germline, CDR1 is SNHLY and CDR2 FYNNEI. The CDR3 spells CASSPSGRGQEQYF. CDR3 bases: TGTGCCAGCAGTCCTTCGGGCAGGGGGCAGGAGCAGTACTTC.

This chain links TRBV2 with TRBJ2-7; 15 bases agree with TRBD2. Germline V lookup: CDR1 SNHLY, CDR2 FYNNEI. V lost 5 bases, J lost 5 bases, and 7 bases stayed unmatched. The CDR3 extends over 16 amino acids. For the CDR3, the DNA is TGTGCCAGCAGTAGGACTAGCGGGGGGGATAACGACGAGCAGTACTTC. Its protein is CASSRTSGGDNDEQYF.

The J gene is TRBJ2-2, the V gene TRBV20-1, with D possibly being TRBD1 (6 bases). CDR3 length: 13 residues. Germline CDR1 DFQATT, CDR2 SNEGSKA (reference sequence). V shed 3 bases and J shed 5 bases, with 10 bases lying between them. CDR3 amino acids: CSASGRGTGELFF. CDR3 bases: TGCAGTGCTAGTGGTAGGGGGACCGGGGAGCTGTTTTTT.